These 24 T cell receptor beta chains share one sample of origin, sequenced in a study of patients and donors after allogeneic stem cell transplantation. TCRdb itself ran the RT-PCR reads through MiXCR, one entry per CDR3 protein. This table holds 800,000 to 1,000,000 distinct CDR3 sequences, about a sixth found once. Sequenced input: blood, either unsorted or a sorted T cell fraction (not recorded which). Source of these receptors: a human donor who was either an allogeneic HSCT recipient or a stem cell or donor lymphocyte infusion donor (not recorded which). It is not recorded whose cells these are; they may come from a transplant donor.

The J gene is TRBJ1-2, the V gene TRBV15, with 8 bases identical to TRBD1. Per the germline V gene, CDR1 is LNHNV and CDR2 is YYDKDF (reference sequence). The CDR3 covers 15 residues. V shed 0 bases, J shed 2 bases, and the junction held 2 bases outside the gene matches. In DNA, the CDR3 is TGTGCCACCAGCAGAGAGCAGGGGGCAAACTATGGCTACACCTTC. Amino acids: CATSREQGANYGYTF.

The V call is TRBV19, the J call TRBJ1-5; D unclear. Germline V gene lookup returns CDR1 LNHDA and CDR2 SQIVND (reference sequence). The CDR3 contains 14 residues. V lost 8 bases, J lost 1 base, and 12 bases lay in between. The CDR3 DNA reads TGTGCCAGTGCCCTCCCGGGGAGCAATCAGCCCCAGCATTTT. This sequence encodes CASALPGSNQPQHF.

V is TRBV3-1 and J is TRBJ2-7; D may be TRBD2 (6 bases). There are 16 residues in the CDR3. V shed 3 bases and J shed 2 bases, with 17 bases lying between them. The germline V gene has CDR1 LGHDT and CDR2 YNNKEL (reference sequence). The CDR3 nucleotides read TGTGCCAGCAGCCATGGAGGGCGCCAGGCCACCTACGAGCAGTACTTC. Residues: CASSHGGRQATYEQYF.

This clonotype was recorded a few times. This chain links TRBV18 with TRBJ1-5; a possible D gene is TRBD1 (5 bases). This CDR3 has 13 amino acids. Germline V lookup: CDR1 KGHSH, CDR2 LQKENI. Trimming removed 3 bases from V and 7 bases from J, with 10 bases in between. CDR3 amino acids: CASSPSGTQPQHF. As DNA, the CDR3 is TGTGCCAGCTCACCCTCGGGGACGCAGCCCCAGCATTTT. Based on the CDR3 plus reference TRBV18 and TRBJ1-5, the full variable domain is NAGVMQNPRHLVRRRGQEARLRCSPMKGHSHVYWYRQLPEEGLKFMVYLQKENIIDESGMPKERFSAEFPKEGPSILRIQQVVRGDSAAYFCASSPSGTQPQHFGDGTRLSIL.

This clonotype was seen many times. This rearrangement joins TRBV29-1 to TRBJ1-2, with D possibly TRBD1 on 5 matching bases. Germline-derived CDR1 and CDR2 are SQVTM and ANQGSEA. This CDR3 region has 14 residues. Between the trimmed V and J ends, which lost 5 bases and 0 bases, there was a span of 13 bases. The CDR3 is CSVSPGNSNYGYTF. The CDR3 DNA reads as TGCAGCGTTTCCCCAGGGAACTCTAACTATGGCTACACCTTC.

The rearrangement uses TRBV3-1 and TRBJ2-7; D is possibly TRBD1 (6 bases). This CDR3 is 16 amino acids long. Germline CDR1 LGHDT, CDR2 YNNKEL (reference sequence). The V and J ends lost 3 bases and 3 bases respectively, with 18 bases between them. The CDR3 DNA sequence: TGTGCCAGCAGCCAGAACCAGGGGACCCTCATCTACGAGCAGTACTTC. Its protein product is CASSQNQGTLIYEQYF.

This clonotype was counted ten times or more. The CDR3 DNA is TGTGCCAGCAGTTACTCCCCCGGGTGGGGGACGAACACCGGGGAGCTGTTTTTT. Translated: CASSYSPGWGTNTGELFF. The chain couples TRBV12-3 or TRBV12-4 to TRBJ2-2; possibly TRBD1 or TRBD2 for D (5 bases each). The CDR3 totals 18 residues. The germline V and J ends were trimmed by 4 bases and 0 bases, with 18 bases remaining between them.

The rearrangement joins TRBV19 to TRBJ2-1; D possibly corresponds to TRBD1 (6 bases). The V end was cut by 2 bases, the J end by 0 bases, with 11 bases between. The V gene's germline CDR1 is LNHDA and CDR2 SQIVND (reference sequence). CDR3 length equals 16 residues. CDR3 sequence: CASSIRTGISYNEQFF. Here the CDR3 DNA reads TGTGCCAGTAGTATAAGAACAGGGATCTCCTACAATGAGCAGTTCTTC.

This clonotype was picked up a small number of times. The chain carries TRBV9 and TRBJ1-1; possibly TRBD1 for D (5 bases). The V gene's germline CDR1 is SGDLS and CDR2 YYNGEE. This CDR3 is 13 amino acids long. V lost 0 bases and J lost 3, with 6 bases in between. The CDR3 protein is CASSVEGDTEAFF. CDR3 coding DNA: TGTGCCAGCAGCGTAGAAGGGGACACTGAAGCTTTCTTT. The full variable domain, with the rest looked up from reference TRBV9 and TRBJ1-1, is DSGVTQTPKHLITATGQRVTLRCSPRSGDLSVYWYQQSLDQGLQFLIQYYNGEERAKGNILERFSAQQFPDLHSELNLSSLELGDSALYFCASSVEGDTEAFFGQGTRLTVV.

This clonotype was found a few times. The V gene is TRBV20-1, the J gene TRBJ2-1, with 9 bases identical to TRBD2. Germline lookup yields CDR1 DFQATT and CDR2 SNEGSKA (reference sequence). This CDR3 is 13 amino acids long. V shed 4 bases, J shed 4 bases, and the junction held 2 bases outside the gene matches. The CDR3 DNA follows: TGCAGTGCTACTAGCGGGGCGTACAATGAGCAGTTCTTC. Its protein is CSATSGAYNEQFF.

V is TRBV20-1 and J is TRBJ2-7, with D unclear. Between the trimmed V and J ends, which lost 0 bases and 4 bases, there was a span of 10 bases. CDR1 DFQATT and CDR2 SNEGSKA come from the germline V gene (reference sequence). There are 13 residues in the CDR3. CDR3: CSARDGRKYEQYF. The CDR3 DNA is TGCAGTGCTAGAGATGGTCGGAAGTACGAGCAGTACTTC.

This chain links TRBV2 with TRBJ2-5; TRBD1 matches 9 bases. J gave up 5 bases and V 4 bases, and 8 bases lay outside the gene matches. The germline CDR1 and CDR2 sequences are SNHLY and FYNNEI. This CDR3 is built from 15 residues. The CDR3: CASSGRDRADETQYF. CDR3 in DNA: TGTGCCAGCAGTGGACGGGACAGGGCGGACGAGACCCAGTACTTC.

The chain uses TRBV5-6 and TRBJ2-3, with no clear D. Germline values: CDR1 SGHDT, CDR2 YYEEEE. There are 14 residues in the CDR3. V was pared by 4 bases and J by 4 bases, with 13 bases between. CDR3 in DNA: TGTGCCAGCAGCCTTCGCGAACCTCCAGATACGCAGTATTTT. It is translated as CASSLREPPDTQYF.

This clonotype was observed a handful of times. The CDR3 loop reads CASSQTRQGAGYGYTF. CDR3 in DNA: TGCGCCAGCAGCCAAACCAGACAGGGGGCAGGCTATGGCTACACCTTC. The chain recombines TRBV4-1 with TRBJ1-2; 10 bases agree with TRBD1. J was trimmed by 4 bases and V by 2 bases; bases with no gene match: 7. The germline V gene has CDR1 MGHRA and CDR2 YSYEKL. This CDR3 is 16 amino acids long.

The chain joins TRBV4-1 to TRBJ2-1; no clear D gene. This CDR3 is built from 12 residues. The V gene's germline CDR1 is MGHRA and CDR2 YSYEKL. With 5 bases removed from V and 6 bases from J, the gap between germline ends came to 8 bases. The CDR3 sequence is CASSKNGNEQFF. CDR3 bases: TGCGCCAGCAGCAAAAACGGCAATGAGCAGTTCTTC.

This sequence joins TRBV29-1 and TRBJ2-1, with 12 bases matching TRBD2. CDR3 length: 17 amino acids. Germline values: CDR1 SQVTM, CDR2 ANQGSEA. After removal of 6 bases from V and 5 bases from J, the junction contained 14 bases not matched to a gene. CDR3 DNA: TGCAGCGTGCCTCCGGTCCTAGCGGGAGGGCCTCACAATGAGCAGTTCTTC. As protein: CSVPPVLAGGPHNEQFF.

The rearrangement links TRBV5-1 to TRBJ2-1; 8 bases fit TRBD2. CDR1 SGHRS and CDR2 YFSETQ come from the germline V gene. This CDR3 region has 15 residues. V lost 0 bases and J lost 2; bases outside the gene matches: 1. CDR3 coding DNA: TGCGCCAGCAGCTTGGCACTAGCGGCCTACAATGAGCAGTTCTTC. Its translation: CASSLALAAYNEQFF. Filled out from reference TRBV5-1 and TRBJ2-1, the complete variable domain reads KAGVTQTPRYLIKTRGQQVTLSCSPISGHRSVSWYQQTPGQGLQFLFEYFSETQRNKGNFPGRFSGRQFSNSRSEMNVSTLELGDSALYLCASSLALAAYNEQFFGPGTRLTVL.

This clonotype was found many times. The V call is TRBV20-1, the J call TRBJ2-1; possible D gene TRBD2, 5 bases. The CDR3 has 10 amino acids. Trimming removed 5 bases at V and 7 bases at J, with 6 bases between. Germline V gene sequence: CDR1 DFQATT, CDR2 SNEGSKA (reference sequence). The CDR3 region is CSAPGNEQFF. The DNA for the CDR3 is TGCAGTGCTCCGGGGAATGAGCAGTTCTTC.

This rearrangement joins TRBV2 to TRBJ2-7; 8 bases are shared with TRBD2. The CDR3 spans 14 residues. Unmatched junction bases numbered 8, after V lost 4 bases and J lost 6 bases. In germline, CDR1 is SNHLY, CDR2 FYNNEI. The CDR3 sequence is CASSGPGLVSEQYF. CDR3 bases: TGTGCCAGCAGTGGGCCGGGACTAGTATCCGAGCAGTACTTC.

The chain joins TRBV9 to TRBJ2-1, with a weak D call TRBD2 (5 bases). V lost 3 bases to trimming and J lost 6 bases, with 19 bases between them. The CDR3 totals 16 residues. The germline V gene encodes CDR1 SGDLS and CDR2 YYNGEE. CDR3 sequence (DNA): TGTGCCAGCAGCGAACAAAGCGGTACCCTAAGCAATGAGCAGTTCTTC. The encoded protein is CASSEQSGTLSNEQFF.

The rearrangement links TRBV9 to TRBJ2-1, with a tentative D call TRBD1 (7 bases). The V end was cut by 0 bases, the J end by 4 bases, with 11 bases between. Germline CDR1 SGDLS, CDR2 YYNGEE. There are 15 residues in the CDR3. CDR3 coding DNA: TGTGCCAGCAGCGTAGTACAGGGGACTTACAATGAGCAGTTCTTC. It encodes CASSVVQGTYNEQFF.

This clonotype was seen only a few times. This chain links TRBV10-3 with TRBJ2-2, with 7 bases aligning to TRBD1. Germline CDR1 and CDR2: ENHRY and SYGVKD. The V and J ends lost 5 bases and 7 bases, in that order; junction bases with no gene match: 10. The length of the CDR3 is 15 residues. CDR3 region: CAISKDREFGGELFF. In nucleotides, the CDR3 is TGTGCCATCAGTAAAGACAGGGAATTCGGCGGGGAGCTGTTTTTT.

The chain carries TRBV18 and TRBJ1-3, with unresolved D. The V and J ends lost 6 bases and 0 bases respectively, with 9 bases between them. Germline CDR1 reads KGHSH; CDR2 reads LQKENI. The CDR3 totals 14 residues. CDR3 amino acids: CASSTGFSGNTIYF. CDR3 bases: TGTGCCAGCTCGACCGGTTTCTCTGGAAACACCATATATTTT.

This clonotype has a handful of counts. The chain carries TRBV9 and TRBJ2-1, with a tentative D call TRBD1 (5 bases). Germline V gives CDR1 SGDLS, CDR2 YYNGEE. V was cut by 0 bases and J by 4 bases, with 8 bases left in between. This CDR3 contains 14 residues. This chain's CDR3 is CASSVADSYNEQFF. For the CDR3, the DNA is TGTGCCAGCAGCGTAGCTGACAGTTACAATGAGCAGTTCTTC.